This TCR beta chain originates from a study of chemoradiotherapy in HPV16-positive cancers. The overall study: Candidate HPV-specific clones and shared TCR motifs came from two HPV16-positive patients.

Overall study findings and caveats: For HPV16-positive patients, expanding HPV-responsive T cells associated with longer recurrence-free survival. Non-HPV-specific T cells did not expand in tumors during treatment, whereas candidate HPV-specific clones and E7-related motifs did.

V dropped 4 bases and J dropped 3 bases, with 13 bases sitting between them. In germline, CDR1 is SGHRS, CDR2 YFSETQ. The CDR3 has 15 amino acids. Here immunoSEQ multiplex PCR was the method, and the copy in TCRdb shows in-frame clones only, minus some. Of roughly 12,000 clones listed, about 70% are singletons. As regards this clone: Its specificity is not known.

This sample was taken from a patient who underwent chemoradiotherapy. This sequence was found in a human donor with HPV-associated anogenital cancer. The gene calls are TRBV5-1 and TRBJ2-2; D is possibly TRBD1 (6 bases). The CDR3 is CASSPTGSYTGELFF. The CDR3, as DNA: TGCGCCAGCAGCCCAACAGGGTCCTACACCGGGGAGCTGTTTTTT.